Following are 7 T cell receptor beta chains from one sample sequenced in a study of lymphopenia after photon versus proton radiotherapy (dated by TCRdb to between 2018 and 2020). The library was prepared using the immunoSEQ multiplex PCR assay. TCRdb limited this immuneACCESS table to in-frame rearrangements with V and J called. A share of clones is missing; checked studies link under half to unresolved V genes, and the rest is unexplained. The table for this sample lists tens of thousands of clones; approximately 86% of them were counted only once. The ten largest clonotypes hold 13% of the sample. The sample here was peripheral blood, taken from a patient treated with proton-based radiotherapy. The receptors here all came from a man older than 75 with esophageal cancer.

CDR3 residues: CASSSQGAEKEKLFF. DNA for the CDR3: TGTGCCAGCAGCTCACAGGGGGCGGAAAAAGAAAAACTGTTTTTT. J is TRBJ1-4 and V is TRBV5-4; TRBD1 agrees at 9 bases. The trim removed 3 bases at V and 8 bases at J, leaving 8 bases unmatched. CDR1 and CDR2 (germline): SGHNT, YYREEE (reference sequence). The length of the CDR3 is 15 residues.

Comments on this clone: The junction differs from germline at one of its ends, possibly a read error. This chain uses TRBV7-7 with TRBJ2-1; D tentatively reads TRBD1 or TRBD2 (5 bases each). The CDR3 has 15 residues. Germline V gives CDR1 SSHAT, CDR2 FNYEAQ (reference sequence). The CDR3 nucleotides read TGTGCTAGCAGCTTAGTTGGAGGAGCAGGGTATGAGCAGTTCTTC. It is translated as CASSLVGGAGYEQFF.

The rearrangement uses TRBV27 and TRBJ2-7, with a possible D match to TRBD2 (7 bases). Trimming pared 1 base from V and 3 bases from J, leaving 13 bases between. The CDR3 totals 15 residues. Germline CDR1 reads MNHEY; CDR2 reads SMNVEV (reference sequence). CDR3 sequence: CASSLYRGAHYEQYF. CDR3 nucleotides: TGTGCCAGCAGTTTATATCGGGGGGCCCACTACGAGCAGTACTTC.

This chain uses TRBV30 with TRBJ1-4; D is ambiguous. Trimming stripped 2 bases from V and 4 bases from J, with 11 bases between. The germline gives CDR1 GTSNPN, CDR2 SVGIG (reference sequence). The CDR3 length is 14 residues. The CDR3 DNA sequence: TGTGCCTGGAGTAGGGCCTCACTTAATGAAAAACTGTTTTTT. Translating gives CAWSRASLNEKLFF.

The chain combines TRBV2 with TRBJ2-1; D is tentatively TRBD1 or TRBD2 (6 bases each). The CDR3 sequence is 15 residues long. V lost 5 bases and J lost 4, with 15 bases in between. In germline, CDR1 is SNHLY, CDR2 FYNNEI. This CDR3 is CASSNTRGEYNEQFF. Written as DNA, the CDR3 is TGTGCCAGCAGTAATACTAGGGGGGAATACAATGAGCAGTTCTTC.

This clone showed up just once. The V call is TRBV9, the J call TRBJ2-1, with 7 positions matching TRBD1. Trimming at V came to 3 bases and at J to 4 bases, leaving 7 bases not matched to a gene. There are 15 residues in the CDR3. Per the germline V gene, CDR1 is SGDLS and CDR2 is YYNGEE. In nucleotides, the CDR3 is TGTGCCAGCAGCGCCCTGGGGGACAGTTACAATGAGCAGTTCTTC. This translates into CASSALGDSYNEQFF.

The CDR3 DNA reads TGTGCCAGCAGTTCCCCGGGGGACTACCTCTACGAGCAGTACTTC. This gives the protein CASSSPGDYLYEQYF. The chain employs TRBV6-5 and TRBJ2-7; 7 bases map to TRBD2. The CDR3 is made up of 15 amino acids. With V trimmed by 4 bases and J by 3 bases, 9 bases remained unmatched. CDR1 and CDR2 (germline): MNHEY, SVGAGI.